The 18 T cell receptor beta chains listed next were all sequenced from one sample in a study of tumor-infiltrating lymphocytes in primary liver carcinoma (dated by TCRdb to the late 2010s). TCRdb shows the sequencer as Illumina HiSeq 2500. TCRbeta-specific cDNA was reverse-transcribed from 500 ng total RNA using a constant-region primer and ProtoScript II reverse transcriptase. The TCRbeta libraries were prepared through three rounds of nested multiplex PCR following a slightly modified ARM-PCR procedure. Each of the first two PCR rounds ran for about 10 cycles and used multiplex TRBV1-TRBV30 forward primers together with a Cbeta reverse primer. The public reads were reprocessed in TCRdb via fastp at Q25 and MiXCR, keeping in-frame beta chains. Under each unique CDR3 protein, matching rows form one entry showing the most common genes and DNA. For this sample the table gives 100,000 or so distinct CDR3 sequences, of which roughly 69% were detected only once. The ten largest clones take up around 9.1% of the sample.

Without any cell sorting, total RNA and DNA were extracted together from around 20-30 mg of bulk tissue using the AllPrep DNA/RNA mini kit. Input material: liver tumor tissue from sampling region 5. The sample's cell subset or site label, decoded: tumor region T5, tumor centre. Every receptor here comes from an older woman with primary liver carcinoma and hepatitis B virus infection.

This clonotype was recorded at least ten times. The gene calls are TRBV6-1 and TRBJ2-7; D not resolved. Germline values: CDR1 MNHNS, CDR2 SASEGT. V dropped 1 base and J dropped 2 bases, with 9 bases sitting between them. The CDR3 is 14 amino acids. The CDR3 protein is CASSEEAGPYEQYF. DNA for the CDR3: TGTGCCAGCAGTGAAGAGGCAGGTCCCTACGAGCAGTACTTC.

This clonotype was counted only a few times. The junction differs from germline at one of its ends, possibly a read error. The V gene is TRBV11-2, the J gene TRBJ2-4; 8 bases are a match to TRBD1. CDR1 SGHAT and CDR2 FQNNGV come from the germline V gene. The CDR3 extends over 16 amino acids. The CDR3 sequence is CVSSFSGLRAGGVSYF. CDR3 DNA sequence: TGTGTCAGCAGCTTTAGCGGCCTCAGGGCAGGGGGCGTCTCGTACTTC.

The table lists this clonotype with many counts. The CDR3 DNA sequence: TGTGCCAGCAGCCTGTCAAGGGGGGATCCCACTGAAGCTTTCTTT. Protein: CASSLSRGDPTEAFF. The V and J genes are TRBV4-2 and TRBJ1-1, with D perhaps TRBD1 (6 bases). The CDR3 is 15 residues long. Germline CDR1 reads LGHNA; CDR2 reads YNFKEQ. Trimming took off 4 bases at V and 4 bases at J, with 16 bases between the two ends.

Concerning this clonotype itself: This may arise from a read error, as a much more abundant clone is one base away. The V gene is TRBV30, the J gene TRBJ2-2; D is undetermined. Germline CDR1 is GTSNPN and CDR2 is SVGIG (reference sequence). This CDR3 has 13 amino acids. V lost 5 bases and J 5 bases, leaving 12 bases between the germline ends. CDR3 nucleotide sequence: TGTGCCTGGTGTCCCTCAGAGACCGGGGAGCTGTTTTTT. Translated: CAWCPSETGELFF.

The chain carries TRBV7-9 and TRBJ2-6; D call uncertain. The CDR3 totals 13 residues. V was clipped by 5 bases and J by 7 bases, with 9 bases between them. Germline lookup yields CDR1 SEHNR and CDR2 FQNEAQ (reference sequence). CDR3 coding DNA: TGTGCCAGCAGCCCAGCAGTTGCCAACGTCCTGACTTTC. Amino acid sequence: CASSPAVANVLTF.

This clonotype was recorded many times. The rearrangement joins TRBV29-1 to TRBJ2-1; 9 bases match TRBD1. V shed 6 bases and J 14 bases; nucleotides not matched to a gene: 11. The CDR3 extends over 12 amino acids. Germline CDR1 and CDR2: SQVTM and ANQGSEA. The CDR3 DNA follows: TGCAGCGTCCGGACAGGGGAATCGCTCGAGTTCTTC. Protein sequence: CSVRTGESLEFF.

Of note for this clonotype: The junction does not match germline at one end; this may be a read error. The chain links TRBV5-1 to TRBJ1-2, with 7 bases aligning to TRBD1. CDR1 and CDR2 from the germline V gene are SGHRS and YFSETQ. The CDR3 extends over 19 amino acids. As DNA, the CDR3 is TGCGCCAGCAGCCTTGGGTCGGGGACAGAGTACATTACTAACTATGACTACACCTTC. Its protein is CASSLGSGTEYITNYDYTF.

This clonotype was seen more than once but under ten times. This chain joins TRBV5-1 and TRBJ2-7, with 14 bases fitting TRBD2. Germline V lookup: CDR1 SGHRS, CDR2 YFSETQ. Trimming took 3 bases from V and 3 from J; bases not matched to a gene: 5. CDR3 size: 16 residues. In nucleotides, the CDR3 is TGCGCCAGCAGCTCAGGCGGACTAGCGGGAGGCTACGAGCAGTACTTC. Residues: CASSSGGLAGGYEQYF.

This chain connects TRBV12-3 or TRBV12-4 to TRBJ2-7; maybe TRBD2 (7 bases). V dropped 5 bases and J dropped 9 bases, with 20 bases sitting between them. The CDR3 extends over 14 amino acids. The CDR3 spells CASSSGGGYERQYF. As DNA, the CDR3 is TGTGCCAGCAGTAGTGGGGGGGGCTACGAGCGGCAGTACTTC.

This clonotype occurred many times. V is TRBV4-1 and J is TRBJ2-1; 12 nucleotides align to TRBD2. The V segment lost 0 bases and the J segment 7 bases; nucleotides outside the gene matches: 13. The CDR3 consists of 19 residues. Germline lookup yields CDR1 MGHRA and CDR2 YSYEKL. In DNA, the CDR3 is TGCGCCAGCAGCCAAGATCGGGCTAGCGGGAGGGCCTTGGTAAATGAGCAGTTCTTC. Its protein product is CASSQDRASGRALVNEQFF.

J is TRBJ2-3 and V is TRBV11-2; TRBD2 might be the D (6 bases). Germline assignment: CDR1 SGHAT and CDR2 FQNNGV. The CDR3 extends over 17 amino acids. Trimming removed 1 base from V and 6 bases from J, with 20 bases in between. The CDR3 bases are TGTGCCAGCAGCTTAGGGATTCGAAGGGAGGACACTGATACGCAGTATTTT. Translated, it gives CASSLGIRREDTDTQYF. Looking up the rest from reference TRBV11-2 and TRBJ2-3 gives the full variable domain: EAGVAQSPRYKIIEKRQSVAFWCNPISGHATLYWYQQILGQGPKLLIQFQNNGVVDDSQLPKDRFSAERLKGVDSTLKIQPAKLEDSAVYLCASSLGIRREDTDTQYFGPGTRLTVL.

Comment on this clonotype: The germline gene is not matched at one end of the junction; a read error may be the cause. The chain links TRBV29-1 to TRBJ2-2; TRBD1 matches 11 bases. Germline V gene sequence: CDR1 SQVTM, CDR2 ANQGSEA. The CDR3 has 13 residues. CDR3 protein: CSVERQGTGGLFF. The CDR3 coding sequence is TGCAGCGTTGAGCGGCAGGGGACAGGGGGGCTGTTTTTT.

The chain combines TRBV6-5 with TRBJ2-1; no firm D call. CDR1 and CDR2 from the germline V gene are MNHEY and SVGAGI. The germline V and J ends were trimmed by 10 bases and 6 bases, with 16 bases remaining between them. This CDR3 is 13 amino acids long. In DNA, the CDR3 is TGTGCCAACAGCCTATTGGACGTCAATGAGCAGTTCTTC. This translates into CANSLLDVNEQFF.

The CDR3: CASSSGTSVGNEQYF. DNA of the CDR3: TGCGCCAGCAGCTCAGGGACCAGCGTCGGTAACGAGCAGTACTTC. This chain uses TRBV5-1 with TRBJ2-7, with D perhaps assigned TRBD1 or TRBD2 (5 bases each). Looked up from germline, CDR1 is SGHRS and CDR2 is YFSETQ. This CDR3 contains 15 residues. Trimming left V 3 bases short and J 5 bases short, with 18 bases between.

This clonotype was seen repeatedly, ten times or more. This chain joins TRBV6-1 and TRBJ2-3; D may be TRBD1 or TRBD2 (6 bases each). V was cut by 3 bases and J by 3 bases, with 13 bases left in between. Germline V CDR1 and CDR2: MNHNS, SASEGT. CDR3 length: 15 residues. The CDR3 spells CASSDGGFRTDTQYF. In nucleotides, the CDR3 is TGTGCCAGCAGTGACGGGGGCTTTCGTACAGATACGCAGTATTTT.

For this clonotype: A much larger clone differs by one base, so this may be a read error. The V and J genes are TRBV5-6 and TRBJ2-7; TRBD2 matches at 14 bases. Looked up from germline, CDR1 is SGHDT and CDR2 is YYEEEE. This CDR3 is built from 14 residues. V lost 4 bases and J lost 6; bases outside the gene matches: 3. CDR3 coding DNA: TGTGCCAGCAGCAGGACTAGCGGGAGGTTCGAGCAGTACTTC. This translates into CASSRTSGRFEQYF.

As to this clonotype: A clone one base away is much larger, so this may be a read error. The rearrangement links TRBV6-4 to TRBJ2-3; D might be TRBD2 (7 bases). The length of the CDR3 is 16 residues. Germline loops: CDR1 MRHNA, CDR2 SNTAGT. V shed 5 bases and J shed 4 bases, with 19 bases lying between them. The CDR3 spells CASSPSGAGGADTQYF. The CDR3 nucleotides are TGTGCCAGCAGTCCAAGCGGGGCTGGGGGCGCAGATACGCAGTATTTT.

A word on this clonotype: The junction differs from germline at one of its ends, possibly a read error. The V gene is TRBV11-3, the J gene TRBJ2-7, with 11 bases matching TRBD1. The CDR3 is made up of 15 amino acids. CDR1 SGHNT and CDR2 YENEEA come from the germline V gene. CDR3 bases: TGTGCCAGCAGCTTAGGGACAGGGGGCTCCTTCGAACAGCACTTC. It translates to CASSLGTGGSFEQHF.